Below, one T cell receptor (beta chain) is given with its context. Its antigen is unidentified. The data originate from a study of identical twins. Findings and caveats of the study: Analyses based on zero insertions could be partly confounded by invariant MAIT and iNKT cells.

Germline V CDR1 and CDR2: LGHNA, YNFKEQ. The V end was cut by 0 bases, the J end by 0 bases, with 9 bases between. This CDR3 is 15 amino acids long. A single record per CDR3 protein comes from TCRdb applying MiXCR to the 5' RACE reads. The table includes a few hundred thousand distinct CDR3 sequences, 9.6% detected once. These data also formed part of another study, on yellow fever vaccine responses in identical twins. That publication notes: Twins' vaccine T cell response reportedly gave the appearance of partial convergence and partial personalization.

The gene calls are TRBV4-2 and TRBJ2-7, with D perhaps matching TRBD2 (6 bases). The sequenced material came from PBMCs. This clonotype was sampled from a woman aged 18 to 35 in good health. In DNA form, the CDR3 reads TGTGCCAGCAGCCAAGAAGCCGGGAGCTCCTACGAGCAGTACTTC. Its protein is CASSQEAGSSYEQYF.